The T cell receptor (beta chain) described here comes from a study of PD-1 blockade in classical Hodgkin lymphoma. All the patients suffered relapse after autologous stem cell transplantation, and brentuximab vedotin exposure differed. Some clones are missing from TCRdb's copy, which holds only in-frame ones; the method was immunoSEQ multiplex PCR. The sample holds some 22,000 clones, roughly 75% seen once. Germline CDR1 is MGHRA and CDR2 is YSYEKL. V shed 1 base and J shed 4 bases, with 11 bases lying between them. The CDR3 has 14 amino acids. Study results and caveats: Newly diagnosed patients reportedly had lower baseline TCR diversity than healthy donors.

The sample holds a few counts of this clone. What it binds is unknown. This receptor was obtained from a human donor with classical Hodgkin lymphoma. This chain joins TRBV4-1 and TRBJ2-7; D uncertain. Specimen: peripheral blood mononuclear cells (PBMCs), collected before the second cycle of nivolumab. CDR3 DNA: TGCGCCAGCAGCCAAGGTTTAGTAGAGTACGAGCAGTACTTC. This sequence encodes CASSQGLVEYEQYF.